Listed below are T cell receptor beta chains from one sample, sequenced in a study of cytomegalovirus exposure and HLA in healthy donors. Using immunoSEQ multiplex PCR, the repertoire was profiled, and TCRdb retains in-frame clones only, with some absent. The sample carries about 130,000 clones, about 80% recorded once. The material sequenced was PBMCs. These receptors all stem from a man younger than 45 in good health. CDR3s include the opening cysteine and the closing phenylalanine or tryptophan. A D gene is named only where the DNA matches it firmly. Size is stated for part of the rows, as once, few or many counts, or as a class when the clone is expanded.

d_gene: NA; j_gene: TRBJ1-1; v_gene: TRBV4-3; abundance: few; CDR3nt: TGCGCCAGCAGCCAAGAACACAGGTTTGTGTACACTGAAGCTTTCTTT; CDR3aa: CASSQEHRFVYTEAFF
d_gene: NA; j_gene: TRBJ2-1; v_gene: TRBV9; abundance: NA; CDR3nt: TGTGCCAGCAGCGTATTCGACAATGAGCAGTTCTTC; CDR3aa: CASSVFDNEQFF
d_gene: TRBD1; j_gene: TRBJ1-2; v_gene: TRBV7-8; abundance: NA; CDR3nt: TGTGCCAGCAGCACCCGGACAGGGTATGGCTACACCTTC; CDR3aa: CASSTRTGYGYTF
d_gene: NA; j_gene: TRBJ2-7; v_gene: TRBV6-6; abundance: NA; CDR3nt: TGTGCCAGCAGTACCCTTGACAGTCCGTCCGACGAGCAGTACTTC; CDR3aa: CASSTLDSPSDEQYF
d_gene: NA; j_gene: TRBJ1-1; v_gene: TRBV15; abundance: NA; CDR3nt: TGTGCCACCAGCAGAAACCTAGAAGCTTTCTTT; CDR3aa: CATSRNLEAFF
d_gene: NA; j_gene: TRBJ2-3; v_gene: TRBV30; abundance: few; CDR3nt: TGTGCCTGGAGTGCGGGACTTTCAGATACGCAGTATTTT; CDR3aa: CAWSAGLSDTQYF
d_gene: NA; j_gene: TRBJ2-7; v_gene: TRBV9; abundance: NA; CDR3nt: TGTGCCAGCAGCGTAGAGGCGGGCAGCTCCTACGAGCAGTACTTC; CDR3aa: CASSVEAGSSYEQYF
d_gene: NA; j_gene: TRBJ1-1; v_gene: TRBV19; abundance: few; CDR3nt: TGTGCCAGTAGCTGGACACCGAACACTGAAGCTTTCTTT; CDR3aa: CASSWTPNTEAFF
d_gene: TRBD2; j_gene: TRBJ2-7; v_gene: TRBV2; abundance: NA; CDR3nt: TGTGCCAGCAGTCCAGCGGGAGGGGCCTACGAGCAGTACTTC; CDR3aa: CASSPAGGAYEQYF
d_gene: NA; j_gene: TRBJ1-2; v_gene: TRBV19; abundance: NA; CDR3nt: TGTGCCAGCAGTAGGGAGGGTTATGGCTACACCTTC; CDR3aa: CASSREGYGYTF
d_gene: TRBD2; j_gene: TRBJ2-3; v_gene: TRBV7-9; abundance: NA; CDR3nt: TGTGCCAGCAGATGGGGGGGGACCCCTGACGATACGCAGTATTTT; CDR3aa: CASRWGGTPDDTQYF
d_gene: TRBD1; j_gene: TRBJ2-3; v_gene: TRBV10-1; abundance: NA; CDR3nt: TGCGCCAGCTCCCCGGGACAGGGTACAGATACGCAGTATTTT; CDR3aa: CASSPGQGTDTQYF
d_gene: NA; j_gene: TRBJ2-3; v_gene: TRBV4-3; abundance: NA; CDR3nt: TGCGCCAGCAGCCAAGATGGTCGCGCCACAGATACGCAGTATTTT; CDR3aa: CASSQDGRATDTQYF
d_gene: NA; j_gene: TRBJ2-3; v_gene: TRBV5-6; abundance: NA; CDR3nt: TGTGCCAGCAGCTTCGGTCCAGATACGCAGTATTTT; CDR3aa: CASSFGPDTQYF
d_gene: TRBD1; j_gene: TRBJ2-7; v_gene: TRBV6-6; abundance: NA; CDR3nt: TGTGCCAGCAGTTACTCGCCGGACAGGCCGTACGAGCAGTACTTC; CDR3aa: CASSYSPDRPYEQYF
d_gene: NA; j_gene: TRBJ1-2; v_gene: TRBV6-1; abundance: NA; CDR3nt: TGTGCCAGCAGTCGGGCGGGTGGGGGCTACACCTTC; CDR3aa: CASSRAGGGYTF
d_gene: NA; j_gene: TRBJ1-1; v_gene: TRBV6-1; abundance: NA; CDR3nt: TGTGCCAGCAGCGCGCGGAGGGCTTTCTTT; CDR3aa: CASSARRAFF
d_gene: NA; j_gene: TRBJ1-3; v_gene: TRBV9; abundance: NA; CDR3nt: TGTGCCAGCAGCGTAGGGAGGGTCTCTGGAAACACCATATATTTT; CDR3aa: CASSVGRVSGNTIYF
d_gene: NA; j_gene: TRBJ1-5; v_gene: TRBV27; abundance: NA; CDR3nt: TGTGCCAGCAGTTCCAGGGGTAATCAGCCCCAGCATTTT; CDR3aa: CASSSRGNQPQHF
d_gene: NA; j_gene: TRBJ2-1; v_gene: TRBV7-2; abundance: NA; CDR3nt: TGTGCCAGCAGCTACCGGCGGCGGCAGTTCTTC; CDR3aa: CASSYRRRQFF
d_gene: NA; j_gene: TRBJ2-7; v_gene: TRBV27; abundance: NA; CDR3nt: TGTGCCAGCAAGGGGTCGGGCTACGAGCAGTACTTC; CDR3aa: CASKGSGYEQYF
d_gene: NA; j_gene: TRBJ2-7; v_gene: TRBV13; abundance: NA; CDR3nt: TGTGCCAGCAGCCCAACAGCCCAGAGCCACGAGCAGTACTTC; CDR3aa: CASSPTAQSHEQYF
d_gene: NA; j_gene: TRBJ1-4; v_gene: TRBV13; abundance: NA; CDR3nt: TGTGCCAGCAGCTTGATGGGGGCACGAGAAAAACTGTTTTTT; CDR3aa: CASSLMGAREKLFF
d_gene: NA; j_gene: TRBJ1-1; v_gene: TRBV10-3; abundance: few; CDR3nt: TGTGCCACGGGGGGCCTTAGAGCTTCGGGCACTGAAGCTTTCTTT; CDR3aa: CATGGLRASGTEAFF
d_gene: TRBD1; j_gene: TRBJ2-7; v_gene: TRBV11-1; abundance: NA; CDR3nt: TGTGCCAGCAGCGCGGACAGGGGGCGATTCGAGCAGTACTTC; CDR3aa: CASSADRGRFEQYF
d_gene: TRBD1; j_gene: TRBJ2-1; v_gene: TRBV7-3; abundance: NA; CDR3nt: TGTGCCAGCAGCCGGGACAGAGGCTACAATGAGCAGTTCTTC; CDR3aa: CASSRDRGYNEQFF
d_gene: TRBD2; j_gene: TRBJ2-1; v_gene: TRBV6-4; abundance: once; CDR3nt: TGTGCCAGCAGTCCGGAAGCGGGATCCTACAATGAGCAGTTCTTC; CDR3aa: CASSPEAGSYNEQFF
d_gene: TRBD2; j_gene: TRBJ2-1; v_gene: TRBV28; abundance: NA; CDR3nt: TGTGCCAGCAGCCCGGGCCTCGGTACTAGCGGTAGTAACAATGAGCAGTTCTTC; CDR3aa: CASSPGLGTSGSNNEQFF
d_gene: NA; j_gene: TRBJ2-1; v_gene: TRBV6-5; abundance: NA; CDR3nt: TGTGCCAGCAGGGAGGGGGGGAGCTCCTACAATGAGCAGTTCTTC; CDR3aa: CASREGGSSYNEQFF
d_gene: TRBD2; j_gene: TRBJ2-2; v_gene: TRBV5-6; abundance: NA; CDR3nt: TGTGCCAGCAGCTTCCGAGGGGCGGGAGTCGTCACCGGGGAGCTGTTTTTT; CDR3aa: CASSFRGAGVVTGELFF